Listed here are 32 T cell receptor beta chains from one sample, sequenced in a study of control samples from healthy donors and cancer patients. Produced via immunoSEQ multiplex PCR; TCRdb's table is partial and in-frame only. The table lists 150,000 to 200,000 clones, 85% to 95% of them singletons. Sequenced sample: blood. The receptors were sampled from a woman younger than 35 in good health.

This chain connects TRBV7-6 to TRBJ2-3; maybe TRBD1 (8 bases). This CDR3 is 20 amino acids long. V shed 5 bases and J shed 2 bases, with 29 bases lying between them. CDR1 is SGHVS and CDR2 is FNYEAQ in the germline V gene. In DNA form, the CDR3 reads TGTGCCAGCAGCCGAAGTCGGACAGGGTGGGGGGGTAGGACCACAGATACGCAGTATTTT. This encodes CASSRSRTGWGGRTTDTQYF.

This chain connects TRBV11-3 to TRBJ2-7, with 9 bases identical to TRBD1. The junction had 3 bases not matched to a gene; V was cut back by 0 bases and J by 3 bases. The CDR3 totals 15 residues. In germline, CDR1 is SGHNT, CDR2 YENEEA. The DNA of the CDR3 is TGTGCCAGCAGCTTAGATAGGGGACAGGGCTACGAGCAGTACTTC. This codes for CASSLDRGQGYEQYF.

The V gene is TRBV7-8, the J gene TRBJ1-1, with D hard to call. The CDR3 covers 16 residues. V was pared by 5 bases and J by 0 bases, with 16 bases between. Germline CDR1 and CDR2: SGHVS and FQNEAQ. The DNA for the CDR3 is TGTGCCAGCAGCCACGGCGGGTCGTACATGAACACTGAAGCTTTCTTT. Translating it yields CASSHGGSYMNTEAFF.

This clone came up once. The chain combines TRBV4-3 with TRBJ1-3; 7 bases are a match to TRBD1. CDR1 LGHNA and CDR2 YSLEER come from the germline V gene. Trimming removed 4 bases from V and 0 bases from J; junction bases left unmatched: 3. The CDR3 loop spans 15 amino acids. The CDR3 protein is CASSLGDSSGNTIYF. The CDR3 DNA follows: TGCGCCAGCAGCCTTGGGGACAGCTCTGGAAACACCATATATTTT.

This CDR3 reads CASTGSRWEKLFF. The CDR3 region has the DNA TGTGCCAGCACGGGGTCGAGATGGGAAAAACTGTTTTTT. The chain combines TRBV27 with TRBJ1-4; unclear D gene. The CDR3 runs 13 residues. Deletions cut 7 bases from V and 8 bases from J, with 14 bases between. Germline values: CDR1 MNHEY, CDR2 SMNVEV (reference sequence).

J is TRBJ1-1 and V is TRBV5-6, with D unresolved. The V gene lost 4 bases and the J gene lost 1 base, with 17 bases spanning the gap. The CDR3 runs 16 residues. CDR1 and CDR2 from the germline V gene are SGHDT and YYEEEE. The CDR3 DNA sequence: TGTGCCAGCAGCCCCGCTTGGGCGGGGAGGAACACTGAAGCTTTCTTT. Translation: CASSPAWAGRNTEAFF.

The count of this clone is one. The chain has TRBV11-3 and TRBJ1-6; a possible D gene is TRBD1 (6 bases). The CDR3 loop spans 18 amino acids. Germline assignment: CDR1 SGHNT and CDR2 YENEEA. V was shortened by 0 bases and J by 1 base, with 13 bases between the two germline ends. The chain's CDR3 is CASSLDRGVGSYNSPLHF. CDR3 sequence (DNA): TGTGCCAGCAGCTTAGACAGGGGCGTAGGATCCTATAATTCACCCCTCCACTTT.

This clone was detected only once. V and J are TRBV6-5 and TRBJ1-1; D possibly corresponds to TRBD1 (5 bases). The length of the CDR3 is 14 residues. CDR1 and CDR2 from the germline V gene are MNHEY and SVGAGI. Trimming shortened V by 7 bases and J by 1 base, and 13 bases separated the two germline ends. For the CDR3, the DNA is TGTGCCAGCAATACCAGGGTTCGGAACACTGAAGCTTTCTTT. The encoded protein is CASNTRVRNTEAFF.

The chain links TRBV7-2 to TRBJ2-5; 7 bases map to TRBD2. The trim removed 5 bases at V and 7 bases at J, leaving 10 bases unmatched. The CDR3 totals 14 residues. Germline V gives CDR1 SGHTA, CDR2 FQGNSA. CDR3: CASSQGLGRGTQYF. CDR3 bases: TGTGCCAGCAGCCAAGGACTAGGGAGGGGGACCCAGTACTTC.

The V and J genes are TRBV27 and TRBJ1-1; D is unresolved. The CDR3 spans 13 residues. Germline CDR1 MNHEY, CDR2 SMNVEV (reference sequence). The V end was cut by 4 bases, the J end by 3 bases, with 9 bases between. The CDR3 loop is CASSWRVDTEAFF. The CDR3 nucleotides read TGTGCCAGCAGTTGGCGGGTCGACACTGAAGCTTTCTTT.

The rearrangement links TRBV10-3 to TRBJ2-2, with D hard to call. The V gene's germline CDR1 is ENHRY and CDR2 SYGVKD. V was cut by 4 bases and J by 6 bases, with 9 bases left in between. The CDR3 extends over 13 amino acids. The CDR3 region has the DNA TGTGCCATCAGTGCCGGAGACCCCGGGGAGCTGTTTTTT. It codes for CAISAGDPGELFF.

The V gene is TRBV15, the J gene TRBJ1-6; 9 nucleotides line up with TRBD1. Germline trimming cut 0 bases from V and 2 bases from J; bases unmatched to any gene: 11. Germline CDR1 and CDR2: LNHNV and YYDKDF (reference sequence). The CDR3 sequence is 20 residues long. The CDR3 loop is CATSRDRGTGKKAYNSPLHF. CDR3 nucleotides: TGTGCCACCAGCAGAGATCGAGGGACAGGGAAAAAGGCCTATAATTCACCCCTCCACTTT. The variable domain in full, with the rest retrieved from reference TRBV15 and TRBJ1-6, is DAMVIQNPRYQVTQFGKPVTLSCSQTLNHNVMYWYQQKSSQAPKLLFHYYDKDFNNEADTPDNFQSRRPNTSFCFLDIRSPGLGDTAMYLCATSRDRGTGKKAYNSPLHFGNGTRLTVT.

CDR3 in DNA: TGCGCCAGCAGCTTTAGCCCACCGGGACCTGATAATTCACCCCTCCACTTT. This sequence encodes CASSFSPPGPDNSPLHF. The rearrangement uses TRBV5-1 and TRBJ1-6, with a tentative D call TRBD1 (5 bases). V lost 2 bases to trimming and J lost 5 bases, with 17 bases between them. Germline V CDR1 and CDR2: SGHRS, YFSETQ. The CDR3 is 17 amino acids.

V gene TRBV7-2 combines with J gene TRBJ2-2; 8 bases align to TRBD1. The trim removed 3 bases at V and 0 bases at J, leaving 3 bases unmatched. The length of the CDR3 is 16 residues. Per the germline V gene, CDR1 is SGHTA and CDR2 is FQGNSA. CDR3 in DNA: TGTGCCAGCAGCTTTATGGACAGGGCGAACACCGGGGAGCTGTTTTTT. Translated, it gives CASSFMDRANTGELFF.

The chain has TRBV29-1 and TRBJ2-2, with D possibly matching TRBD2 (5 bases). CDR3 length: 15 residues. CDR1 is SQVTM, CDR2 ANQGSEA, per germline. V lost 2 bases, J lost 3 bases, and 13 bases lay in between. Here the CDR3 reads CSVENRGKDTGELFF. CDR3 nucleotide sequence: TGCAGCGTTGAAAACCGGGGAAAAGACACCGGGGAGCTGTTTTTT.

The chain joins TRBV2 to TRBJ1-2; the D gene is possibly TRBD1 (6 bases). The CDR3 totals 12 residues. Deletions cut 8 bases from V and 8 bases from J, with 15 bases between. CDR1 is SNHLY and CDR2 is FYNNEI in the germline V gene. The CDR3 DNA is TGTGCCAGCTTACAGGGAAAGGAAGGCTACACCTTC. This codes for CASLQGKEGYTF.

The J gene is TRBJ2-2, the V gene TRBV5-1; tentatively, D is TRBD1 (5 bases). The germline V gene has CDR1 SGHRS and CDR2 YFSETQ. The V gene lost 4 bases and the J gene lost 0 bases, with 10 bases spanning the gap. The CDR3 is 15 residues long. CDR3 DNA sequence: TGCGCCAGCAGCCCGACAGTCTCGAACACCGGGGAGCTGTTTTTT. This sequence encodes CASSPTVSNTGELFF.

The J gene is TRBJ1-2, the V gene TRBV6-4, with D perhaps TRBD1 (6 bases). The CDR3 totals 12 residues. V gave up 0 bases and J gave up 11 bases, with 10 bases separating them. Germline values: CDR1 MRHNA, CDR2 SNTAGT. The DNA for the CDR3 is TGTGCCAGCAGTGACTCTTGGGGGCGGTACACCTTC. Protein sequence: CASSDSWGRYTF.

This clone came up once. DNA of the CDR3: TGTGCCAGCAGCCAAAGGGTTCGTCAGGGGCGCGGTGGCTACACCTTC. It encodes CASSQRVRQGRGGYTF. The V call is TRBV7-8, the J call TRBJ1-2; tentative D call: TRBD1 (6 bases). Trimming took 5 bases from V and 7 from J, leaving 23 bases between them. Germline CDR1 and CDR2: SGHVS and FQNEAQ. The CDR3 covers 16 residues.

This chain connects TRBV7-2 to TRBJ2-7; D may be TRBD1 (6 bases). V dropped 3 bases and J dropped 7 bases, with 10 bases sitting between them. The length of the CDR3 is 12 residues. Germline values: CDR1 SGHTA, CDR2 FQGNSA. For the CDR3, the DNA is TGTGCCAGCAGCTTTTCAGGGGCGGAGCAGTACTTC. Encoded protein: CASSFSGAEQYF.

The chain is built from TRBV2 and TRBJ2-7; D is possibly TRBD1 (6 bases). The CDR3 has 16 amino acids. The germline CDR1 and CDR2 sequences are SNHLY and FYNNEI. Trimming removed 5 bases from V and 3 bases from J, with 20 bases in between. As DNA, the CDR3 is TGTGCCAGCAGTTTTCACCCCGGGACATTTAGCTACGAGCAGTACTTC. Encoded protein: CASSFHPGTFSYEQYF.

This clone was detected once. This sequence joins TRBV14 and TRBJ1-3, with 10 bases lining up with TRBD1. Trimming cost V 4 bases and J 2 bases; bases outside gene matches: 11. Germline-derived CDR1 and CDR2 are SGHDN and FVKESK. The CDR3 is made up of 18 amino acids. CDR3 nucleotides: TGTGCCAGCAGCCTAGAAGACAGGGGGCTTACAGCTGGAAACACCATATATTTT. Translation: CASSLEDRGLTAGNTIYF. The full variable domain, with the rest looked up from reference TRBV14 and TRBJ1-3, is EAGVTQFPSHSVIEKGQTVTLRCDPISGHDNLYWYRRVMGKEIKFLLHFVKESKQDESGMPNNRFLAERTGGTYSTLKVQPAELEDSGVYFCASSLEDRGLTAGNTIYFGEGSWLTVV.

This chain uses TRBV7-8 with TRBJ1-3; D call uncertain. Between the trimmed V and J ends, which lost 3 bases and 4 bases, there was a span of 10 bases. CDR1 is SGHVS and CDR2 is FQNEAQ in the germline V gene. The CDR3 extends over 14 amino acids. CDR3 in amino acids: CASSLRGNGNTIYF. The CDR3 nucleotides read TGTGCCAGCAGCTTGCGAGGGAACGGAAACACCATATATTTT. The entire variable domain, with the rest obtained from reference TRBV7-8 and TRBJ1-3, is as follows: GAGVSQSPRYKVAKRGQDVALRCDPISGHVSLFWYQQALGQGPEFLTYFQNEAQLDKSGLPSDRFFAERPEGSVSTLKIQRTQQEDSAVYLCASSLRGNGNTIYFGEGSWLTVV.

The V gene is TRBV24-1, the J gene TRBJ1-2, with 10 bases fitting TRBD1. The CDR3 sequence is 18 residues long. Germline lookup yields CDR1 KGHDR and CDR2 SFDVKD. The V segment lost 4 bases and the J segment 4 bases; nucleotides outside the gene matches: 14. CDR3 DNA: TGTGCCACCAGTGACGCTTTCGGGACAGGGGACGACGGCTATGGCTACACCTTC. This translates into CATSDAFGTGDDGYGYTF.

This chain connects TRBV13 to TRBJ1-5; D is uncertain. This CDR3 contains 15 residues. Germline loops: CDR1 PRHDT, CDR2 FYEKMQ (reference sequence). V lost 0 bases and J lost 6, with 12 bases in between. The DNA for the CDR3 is TGTGCCAGCAGCTTAGGGGTGGCCGGCGTTCAGCCCCAGCATTTT. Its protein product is CASSLGVAGVQPQHF.

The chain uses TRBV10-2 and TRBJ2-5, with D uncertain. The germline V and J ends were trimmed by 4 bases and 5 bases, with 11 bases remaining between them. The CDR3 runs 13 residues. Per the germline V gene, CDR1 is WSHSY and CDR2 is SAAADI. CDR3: CASSGAYLETQYF. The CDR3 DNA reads TGCGCCAGCAGTGGGGCCTACCTGGAGACCCAGTACTTC.

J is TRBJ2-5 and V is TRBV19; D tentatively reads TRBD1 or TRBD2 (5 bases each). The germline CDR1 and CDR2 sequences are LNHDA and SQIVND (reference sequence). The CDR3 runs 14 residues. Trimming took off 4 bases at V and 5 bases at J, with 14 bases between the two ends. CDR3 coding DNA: TGTGCCAGTAGTAACCGGGGCAGGTCGGAGACCCAGTACTTC. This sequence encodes CASSNRGRSETQYF.

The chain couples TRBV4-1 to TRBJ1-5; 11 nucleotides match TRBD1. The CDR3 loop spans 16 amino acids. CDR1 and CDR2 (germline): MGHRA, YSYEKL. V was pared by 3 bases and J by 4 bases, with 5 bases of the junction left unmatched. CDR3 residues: CASSQDGTGGNQPQHF. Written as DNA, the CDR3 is TGCGCCAGCAGCCAGGATGGGACAGGGGGGAATCAGCCCCAGCATTTT.

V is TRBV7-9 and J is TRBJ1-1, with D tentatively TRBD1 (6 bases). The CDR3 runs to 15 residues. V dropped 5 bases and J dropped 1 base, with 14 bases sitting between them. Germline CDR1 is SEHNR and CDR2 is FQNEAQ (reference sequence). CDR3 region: CASSQGRGQNTEAFF. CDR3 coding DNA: TGTGCCAGCAGCCAGGGCCGGGGGCAGAACACTGAAGCTTTCTTT.

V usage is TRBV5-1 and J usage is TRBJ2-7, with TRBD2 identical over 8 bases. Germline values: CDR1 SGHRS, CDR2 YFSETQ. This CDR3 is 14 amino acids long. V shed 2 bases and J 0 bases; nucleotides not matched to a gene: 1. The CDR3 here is CASSFREGSYEQYF. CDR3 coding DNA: TGCGCCAGCAGCTTCCGGGAGGGCTCCTACGAGCAGTACTTC.

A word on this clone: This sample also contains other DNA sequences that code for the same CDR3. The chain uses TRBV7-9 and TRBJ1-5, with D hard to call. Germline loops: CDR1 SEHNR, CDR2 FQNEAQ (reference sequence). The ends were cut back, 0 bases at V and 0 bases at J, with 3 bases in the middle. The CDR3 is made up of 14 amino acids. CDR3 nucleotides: TGTGCCAGCAGCTTAGCGAATAGCAATCAGCCCCAGCATTTT. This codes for CASSLANSNQPQHF.

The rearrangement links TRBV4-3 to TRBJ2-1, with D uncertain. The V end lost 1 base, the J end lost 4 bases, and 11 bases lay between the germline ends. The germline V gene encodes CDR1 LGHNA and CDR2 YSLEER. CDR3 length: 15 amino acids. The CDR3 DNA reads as TGCGCCAGCAGCCAAGGGGTAAGCAGATACAATGAGCAGTTCTTC. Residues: CASSQGVSRYNEQFF.